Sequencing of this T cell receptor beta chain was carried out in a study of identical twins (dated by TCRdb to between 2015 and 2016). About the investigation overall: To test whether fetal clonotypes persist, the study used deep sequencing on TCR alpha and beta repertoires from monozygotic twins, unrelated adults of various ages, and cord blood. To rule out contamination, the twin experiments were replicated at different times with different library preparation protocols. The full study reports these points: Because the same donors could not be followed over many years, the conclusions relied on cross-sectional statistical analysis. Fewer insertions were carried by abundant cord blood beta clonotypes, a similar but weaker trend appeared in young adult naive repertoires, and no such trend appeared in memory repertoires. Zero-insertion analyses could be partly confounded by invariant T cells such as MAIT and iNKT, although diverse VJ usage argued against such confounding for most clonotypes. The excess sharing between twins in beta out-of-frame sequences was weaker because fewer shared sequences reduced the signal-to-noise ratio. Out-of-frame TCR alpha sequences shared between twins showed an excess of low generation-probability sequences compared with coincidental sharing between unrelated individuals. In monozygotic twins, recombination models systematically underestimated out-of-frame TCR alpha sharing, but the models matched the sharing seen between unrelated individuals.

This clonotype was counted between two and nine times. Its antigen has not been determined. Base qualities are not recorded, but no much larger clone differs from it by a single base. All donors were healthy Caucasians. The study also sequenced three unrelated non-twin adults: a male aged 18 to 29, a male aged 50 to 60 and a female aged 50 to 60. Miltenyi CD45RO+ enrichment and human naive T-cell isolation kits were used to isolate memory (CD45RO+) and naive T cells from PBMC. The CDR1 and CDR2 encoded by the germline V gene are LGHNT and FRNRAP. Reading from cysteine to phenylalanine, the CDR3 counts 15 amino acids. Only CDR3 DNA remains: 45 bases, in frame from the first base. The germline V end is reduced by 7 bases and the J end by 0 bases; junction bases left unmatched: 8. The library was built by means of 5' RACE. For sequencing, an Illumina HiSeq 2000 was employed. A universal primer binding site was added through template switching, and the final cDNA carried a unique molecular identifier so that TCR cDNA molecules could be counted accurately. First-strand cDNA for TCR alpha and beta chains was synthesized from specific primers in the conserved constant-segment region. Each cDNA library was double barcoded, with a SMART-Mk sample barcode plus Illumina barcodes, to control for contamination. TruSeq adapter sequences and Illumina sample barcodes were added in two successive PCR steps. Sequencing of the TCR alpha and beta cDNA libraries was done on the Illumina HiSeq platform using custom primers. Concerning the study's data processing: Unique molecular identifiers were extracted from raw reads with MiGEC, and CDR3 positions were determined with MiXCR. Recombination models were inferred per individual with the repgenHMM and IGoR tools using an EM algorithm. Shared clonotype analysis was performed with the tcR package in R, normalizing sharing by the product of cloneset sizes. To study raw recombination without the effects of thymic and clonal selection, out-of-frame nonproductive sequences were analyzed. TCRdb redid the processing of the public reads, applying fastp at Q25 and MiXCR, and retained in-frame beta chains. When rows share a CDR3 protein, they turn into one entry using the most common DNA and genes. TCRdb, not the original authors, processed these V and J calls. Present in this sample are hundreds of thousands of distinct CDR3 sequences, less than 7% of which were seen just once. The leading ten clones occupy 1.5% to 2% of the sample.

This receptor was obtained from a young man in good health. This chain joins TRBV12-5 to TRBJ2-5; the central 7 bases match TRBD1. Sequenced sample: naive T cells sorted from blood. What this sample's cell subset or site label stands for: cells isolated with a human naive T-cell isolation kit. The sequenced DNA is TGTGCTAGTGCCCCGACAGGGATTGACCAAGAGACCCAGTACTTC. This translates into CASAPTGIDQETQYF. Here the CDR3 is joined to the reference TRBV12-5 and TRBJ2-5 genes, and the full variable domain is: DARVTQTPRHKVTEMGQEVTMRCQPILGHNTVFWYRQTMMQGLELLAYFRNRAPLDDSGMPKDRFSAEMPDATLATLKIQPSEPRDSAVYFCASAPTGIDQETQYFGPGTRLLVL.